Following are 13 T cell receptor beta chains from one sample sequenced in a study of T cell responses to AZD1222 COVID-19 vaccine. Sequencing used immunoSEQ multiplex PCR; TCRdb keeps in-frame clones, though not all of them. The profile covers roughly 120,000 clones, with about nine tenths appearing a single time and roughly 1.3% taken by the ten largest. The source material was peripheral blood, sampled on day 0 of AZD1222 vaccination. Receptors originate from an adult in good health.

Written as DNA, the CDR3 is TGTGCCACCAGCAGAGATGGGTTGAGCGCAACTAATGAAAAACTGTTTTTT. Translated, it gives CATSRDGLSATNEKLFF. This rearrangement joins TRBV15 to TRBJ1-4, with D hard to call. V lost 0 bases to trimming and J lost 0 bases, with 11 bases between them. The germline CDR1 and CDR2 sequences are LNHNV and YYDKDF (reference sequence). This CDR3 has 17 amino acids.

The genes are TRBV14 and TRBJ1-1; 9 positions match TRBD1. Looked up from germline, CDR1 is SGHDN and CDR2 is FVKESK. The J segment lost 1 base and the V segment lost 4 bases, leaving 10 bases of the junction unmatched. The CDR3 runs 17 residues. The CDR3 reads CASSRGGTGRGNTEAFF. The DNA for the CDR3 is TGTGCCAGCAGCCGAGGGGGGACAGGGCGTGGGAACACTGAAGCTTTCTTT.

The chain joins TRBV5-4 to TRBJ2-3, with D perhaps TRBD2 (6 bases). The germline gives CDR1 SGHNT, CDR2 YYREEE (reference sequence). CDR3 length equals 15 residues. V shed 3 bases and J shed 2 bases, with 13 bases lying between them. The CDR3 sequence: CASSSPGAATDTQYF. As DNA, the CDR3 is TGTGCCAGCAGCTCCCCGGGAGCAGCCACAGATACGCAGTATTTT.

The chain combines TRBV5-7 with TRBJ1-2; the D is unclear. TRBV5-7 is designated an ORF whose function remains uncertain. The V end was cut by 1 base, the J end by 4 bases, with 11 bases between. The CDR3 totals 14 residues. In DNA form, the CDR3 reads TGTGCCAGCAGCTTGTGGAACGGAGCCTATGGCTACACCTTC. Protein: CASSLWNGAYGYTF.

The V and J genes are TRBV6-5 and TRBJ2-1; TRBD1 might be the D (5 bases). Looked up from germline, CDR1 is MNHEY and CDR2 is SVGAGI. CDR3 length: 11 amino acids. Trimming stripped 5 bases from V and 7 bases from J, with 6 bases between. The CDR3 nucleotides read TGTGCCAGCAGTAGGGGAAATGAGCAGTTCTTC. Translation gives CASSRGNEQFF.

The V gene is TRBV29-1, the J gene TRBJ2-7, with D tentatively TRBD1 (6 bases). The germline V gene has CDR1 SQVTM and CDR2 ANQGSEA. V lost 4 bases to trimming and J lost 5 bases, with 15 bases between them. CDR3 size: 13 residues. The DNA of the CDR3 is TGCAGCGTTGTAGGTCAGGGGACGAACGAGCAGTACTTC. It codes for CSVVGQGTNEQYF.

CDR3 in amino acids: CASSPRDSAYGYTF. The CDR3 DNA sequence: TGTGCCAGCAGCCCCCGGGACAGCGCGTATGGCTACACCTTC. V is TRBV7-9 and J is TRBJ1-2, with 7 bases identical to TRBD1. V shed 5 bases and J 5 bases; nucleotides not matched to a gene: 8. This CDR3 has 14 residues. CDR1 SEHNR and CDR2 FQNEAQ come from the germline V gene (reference sequence). Full variable domain (outside the CDR3, taken from reference TRBV7-9 and TRBJ1-2): DTGVSQNPRHKITKRGQNVTFRCDPISEHNRLYWYRQTLGQGPEFLTYFQNEAQLEKSRLLSDRFSAERPKGSFSTLEIQRTEQGDSAMYLCASSPRDSAYGYTFGSGTRLTVV.

The V and J genes are TRBV5-8 and TRBJ1-2; no firm D call. The CDR3 runs to 14 residues. Germline V gives CDR1 SGHTS, CDR2 YDEGEE. V was clipped by 6 bases and J by 2 bases, with 14 bases between them. The CDR3: CASNKRSSNYGYTF. As DNA, the CDR3 is TGTGCCAGCAACAAAAGAAGTTCCAACTATGGCTACACCTTC.

This clone was counted a few times. V and J are TRBV2 and TRBJ1-2; perhaps TRBD1 as D (5 bases). The CDR3 has 18 residues. The germline V and J ends were trimmed by 5 bases and 4 bases, with 26 bases remaining between them. Per the germline V gene, CDR1 is SNHLY and CDR2 is FYNNEI. For the CDR3, the DNA is TGTGCCAGCAGTCAAATTCGGGGTTCACTCAAGGGGATCTATGGCTACACCTTC. It is translated as CASSQIRGSLKGIYGYTF. The full variable domain, with the rest looked up from reference TRBV2 and TRBJ1-2, is EPEVTQTPSHQVTQMGQEVILRCVPISNHLYFYWYRQILGQKVEFLVSFYNNEISEKSEIFDDQFSVERPDGSNFTLKIRSTKLEDSAMYFCASSQIRGSLKGIYGYTFGSGTRLTVV.

This clone was seen a handful of times. The CDR3 is CASSLMAEAFF. In nucleotides, the CDR3 is TGTGCCAGCAGCTTGATGGCTGAAGCTTTCTTT. The chain recombines TRBV5-5 with TRBJ1-1; D gene unclear. V was cut by 1 base and J by 6 bases, with 4 bases left in between. The CDR3 has 11 amino acids. Germline loops: CDR1 SGHKS, CDR2 YYEKEE (reference sequence).

This clone came up a few times. This sequence joins TRBV5-1 and TRBJ1-2, with D possibly matching TRBD1 (5 bases). Trimming removed 4 bases at V and 4 bases at J, with 17 bases between. Per germline, CDR1 SGHRS and CDR2 YFSETQ. The CDR3 consists of 15 residues. The CDR3 is CASSPTRAGTYGYTF. CDR3 DNA sequence: TGCGCCAGCAGCCCCACCCGCGCAGGGACCTATGGCTACACCTTC.

The chain carries TRBV13 and TRBJ2-7; possibly TRBD1 for D (6 bases). V was clipped by 5 bases and J by 7 bases, with 12 bases between them. The CDR3 has 12 amino acids. CDR1 is PRHDT, CDR2 FYEKMQ, per germline (reference sequence). The CDR3 nucleotides read TGTGCCAGCAGCCCGTGGACAGCGGAGCAGTACTTC. Residues: CASSPWTAEQYF.

The genes are TRBV6-1 and TRBJ2-1, with D tentatively TRBD2 (6 bases). The CDR3 totals 17 residues. Germline-derived CDR1 and CDR2 are MNHNS and SASEGT. V lost 2 bases and J 5 bases, leaving 19 bases between the germline ends. CDR3 protein: CASSESRRGRLHNEQFF. The CDR3 bases are TGTGCCAGCAGTGAAAGTAGGAGGGGAAGACTTCACAATGAGCAGTTCTTC.